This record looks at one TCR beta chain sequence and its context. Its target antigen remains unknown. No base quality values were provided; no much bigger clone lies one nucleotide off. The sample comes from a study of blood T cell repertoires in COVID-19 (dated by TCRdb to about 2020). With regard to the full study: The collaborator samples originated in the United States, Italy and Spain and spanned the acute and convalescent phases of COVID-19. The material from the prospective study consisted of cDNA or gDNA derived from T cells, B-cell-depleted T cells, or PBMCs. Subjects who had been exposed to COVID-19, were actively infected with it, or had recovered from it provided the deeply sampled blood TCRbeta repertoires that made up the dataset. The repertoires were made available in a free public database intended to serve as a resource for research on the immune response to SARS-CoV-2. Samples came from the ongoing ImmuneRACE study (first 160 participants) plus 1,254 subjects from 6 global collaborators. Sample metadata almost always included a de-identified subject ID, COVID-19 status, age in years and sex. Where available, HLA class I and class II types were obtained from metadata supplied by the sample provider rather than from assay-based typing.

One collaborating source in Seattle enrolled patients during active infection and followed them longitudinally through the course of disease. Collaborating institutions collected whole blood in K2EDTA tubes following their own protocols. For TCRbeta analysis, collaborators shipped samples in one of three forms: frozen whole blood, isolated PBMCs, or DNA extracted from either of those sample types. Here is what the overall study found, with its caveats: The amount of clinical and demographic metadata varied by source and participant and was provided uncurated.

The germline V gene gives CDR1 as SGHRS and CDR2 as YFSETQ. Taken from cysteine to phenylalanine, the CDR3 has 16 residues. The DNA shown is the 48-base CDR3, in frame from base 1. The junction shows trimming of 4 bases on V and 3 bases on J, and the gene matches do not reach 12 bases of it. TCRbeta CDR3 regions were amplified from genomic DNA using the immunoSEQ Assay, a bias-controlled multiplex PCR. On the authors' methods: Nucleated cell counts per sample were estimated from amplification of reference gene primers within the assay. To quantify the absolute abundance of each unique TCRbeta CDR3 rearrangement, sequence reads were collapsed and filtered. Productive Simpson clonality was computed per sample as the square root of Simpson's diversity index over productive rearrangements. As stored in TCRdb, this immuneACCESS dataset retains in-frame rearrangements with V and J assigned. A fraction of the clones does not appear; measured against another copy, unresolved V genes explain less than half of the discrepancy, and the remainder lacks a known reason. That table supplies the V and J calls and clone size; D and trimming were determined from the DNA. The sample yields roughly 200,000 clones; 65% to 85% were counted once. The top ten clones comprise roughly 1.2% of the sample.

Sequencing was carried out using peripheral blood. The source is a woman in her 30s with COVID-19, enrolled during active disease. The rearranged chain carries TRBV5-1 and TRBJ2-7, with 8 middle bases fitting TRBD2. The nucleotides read TGCGCCAGCAGCGCGGTACCAAGACGGGAGGGCTACGAGCAGTACTTC. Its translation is CASSAVPRREGYEQYF.